Following are 12 T cell receptor beta chains from one sample sequenced in a study of blood T cell repertoires in COVID-19. The repertoire was sequenced with immunoSEQ multiplex PCR; TCRdb's copy has only in-frame clones and lacks some. The table has 200,000 to 300,000 clones, 85% seen once; the top ten hold about 8.2%. Sequenced sample: PBMCs or T cells enriched from blood (not recorded which). The source is a woman in her 50s with acute COVID-19.

This chain joins TRBV5-1 and TRBJ2-6, with D unresolved. From germline, CDR1 is SGHRS and CDR2 YFSETQ. The CDR3 consists of 18 residues. Trimming left V 0 bases short and J 0 bases short, with 13 bases between. CDR3 sequence reads: CASSLESSTGSGANVLTF. CDR3 coding DNA: TGCGCCAGCAGCTTGGAGAGCAGCACGGGCTCTGGGGCCAACGTCCTGACTTTC.

This sequence joins TRBV27 and TRBJ1-2, with 9 bases matching TRBD1. The CDR3 sequence is 14 residues long. V shed 5 bases, J shed 4 bases, and the junction held 5 bases outside the gene matches. CDR1 and CDR2 (germline): MNHEY, SMNVEV (reference sequence). The CDR3 nucleotides read TGTGCCAGCAGTCCAACAGGGGGCCCCTATGGCTACACCTTC. Translated, it gives CASSPTGGPYGYTF.

The chain is built from TRBV10-3 and TRBJ2-7; TRBD1 matches at 7 bases. The CDR3 is 12 residues long. The germline V gene encodes CDR1 ENHRY and CDR2 SYGVKD. V shed 4 bases and J 3 bases; nucleotides not matched to a gene: 0. CDR3 in amino acids: CAISGTGYEQYF. CDR3 coding DNA: TGTGCCATCAGTGGGACAGGCTACGAGCAGTACTTC.

J is TRBJ1-6 and V is TRBV4-3; 8 nucleotides line up with TRBD1. The CDR3 is 15 residues long. CDR1 and CDR2 from the germline V gene are LGHNA and YSLEER. V gave up 8 bases and J gave up 6 bases; unmatched junction bases: 9. The CDR3 DNA reads as TGCGCCAGCGCCCTAACAGGGGGTCGTAATTCACCCCTCCACTTT. Protein product: CASALTGGRNSPLHF.

This chain links TRBV3-1 (or the pseudogene TRBV3-2) with TRBJ1-2, with D hard to call. Germline lookup yields CDR1 LGHDT and CDR2 YNNKEL (reference sequence). The CDR3 covers 11 residues. Trimming shortened V by 5 bases and J by 5 bases, and 6 bases separated the two germline ends. In nucleotides, the CDR3 is TGTGCCAGCAGCTCGAGGTATGGCTACACCTTC. It specifies CASSSRYGYTF.

This clone was recorded once. This chain connects TRBV27 to TRBJ1-1; no clear D. Trimming removed 3 bases from V and 0 bases from J, with 8 bases in between. CDR1 and CDR2 (germline): MNHEY, SMNVEV (reference sequence). CDR3 length: 14 amino acids. The CDR3 region is CASSLAVLNTEAFF. CDR3 coding DNA: TGTGCCAGCAGTTTGGCAGTCCTGAACACTGAAGCTTTCTTT.

The chain joins TRBV7-2 to TRBJ1-2; the D gene is possibly TRBD1 (6 bases). The V end was cut by 5 bases, the J end by 7 bases, with 11 bases between. Germline V CDR1 and CDR2: SGHTA, FQGNSA. The length of the CDR3 is 12 residues. The CDR3 spells CASSQQGFGYTF. The DNA for the CDR3 is TGTGCCAGCAGCCAGCAGGGGTTTGGCTACACCTTC.

On this clone: Other DNA sequences in this sample translate to the same CDR3. The chain carries TRBV10-3 and TRBJ2-6; D remains unclear. Germline CDR1 ENHRY, CDR2 SYGVKD. The CDR3 has 14 amino acids. V was pared by 2 bases and J by 0 bases, with 2 bases between. CDR3 region: CAISERSGANVLTF. The CDR3 nucleotides are TGTGCCATCAGTGAGCGCTCTGGGGCCAACGTCCTGACTTTC.

The V gene is TRBV5-8, the J gene TRBJ1-5, with D perhaps TRBD1 (5 bases). Germline V CDR1 and CDR2: SGHTS, YDEGEE. The CDR3 has 15 amino acids. V was cut by 4 bases and J by 6 bases, with 17 bases left in between. CDR3 nucleotides: TGTGCCAGCAGCCAGACTCTCGGGGGGGGTCAGCCCCAGCATTTT. Encoded protein: CASSQTLGGGQPQHF.

The chain employs TRBV27 and TRBJ1-6, with D maybe TRBD1 (6 bases). Per germline, CDR1 MNHEY and CDR2 SMNVEV (reference sequence). Trimming took 6 bases from V and 0 from J, leaving 15 bases between them. This CDR3 contains 17 residues. As DNA, the CDR3 is TGTGCCAGCAGCCGAGGACAGTTGAGCTCCTATAATTCACCCCTCCACTTT. Translated: CASSRGQLSSYNSPLHF.

The J gene is TRBJ2-5, the V gene TRBV14, with 14 bases fitting TRBD2. The CDR3 is 17 residues long. Germline trimming cut 5 bases from V and 1 base from J; bases unmatched to any gene: 6. Germline V gives CDR1 SGHDN, CDR2 FVKESK. As DNA, the CDR3 is TGTGCCAGCAGCTTAGGGACTAGCGGGGGCCTCCAAGAGACCCAGTACTTC. Protein: CASSLGTSGGLQETQYF.

The chain couples TRBV19 to TRBJ1-1, with a weak D call TRBD1 (6 bases). Germline V CDR1 and CDR2: LNHDA, SQIVND (reference sequence). Trimming removed 4 bases at V and 3 bases at J, with 9 bases between. This CDR3 is 13 amino acids long. CDR3 protein: CASSNRVYTEAFF. CDR3 nucleotides: TGTGCCAGTAGTAACAGGGTTTACACTGAAGCTTTCTTT.